This entry lists 9 T cell receptor beta chains sequenced from one sample in a study of hypomethylating agent response in myelodysplastic syndrome. Libraries were prepared by immunoSEQ multiplex PCR; TCRdb keeps only in-frame clonotypes and omits some of them. The sample records about 4,000 clones, roughly 86% being singletons. This specimen was bone marrow, taken before or after starting hypomethylating agent treatment for myelodysplastic syndrome (not recorded which). Receptors were obtained from a human donor with myelodysplastic syndrome.

This chain joins TRBV7-2 and TRBJ1-1; possible D gene TRBD1, 5 bases. The CDR3 contains 13 residues. In germline, CDR1 is SGHTA, CDR2 FQGNSA. Trimming took 4 bases from V and 7 from J, leaving 13 bases between them. The CDR3 nucleotides read TGTGCCAGCAGCTCCTCGCAGGGCCGTGAAGCTTTCTTT. It yields the protein CASSSSQGREAFF.

The genes are TRBV4-1 and TRBJ1-1; 7 bases agree with TRBD1. Trimming removed 0 bases from V and 11 bases from J; junction bases left unmatched: 9. The germline CDR1 and CDR2 sequences are MGHRA and YSYEKL. The CDR3 spans 14 residues. CDR3 DNA sequence: TGCGCCAGCAGCCAAGACCAGGGGGTATTTGGGGCTTTCTTT. Encoded protein: CASSQDQGVFGAFF.

The CDR3 coding sequence is TGTGCCAGCAACCCGAGCGGGAGACCCTACGAGCAGTACTTC. Protein product: CASNPSGRPYEQYF. V gene TRBV27 combines with J gene TRBJ2-7; the match to TRBD2 covers 8 bases. The CDR3 length is 14 residues. V was clipped by 7 bases and J by 2 bases; unmatched bases: 7. The germline gives CDR1 MNHEY, CDR2 SMNVEV (reference sequence).

The table lists this clone with a count of one. This chain connects TRBV5-8 to TRBJ2-5; possible D gene TRBD1, 6 bases. Per the germline V gene, CDR1 is SGHTS and CDR2 is YDEGEE. This CDR3 is built from 13 residues. Trimming left V 5 bases short and J 2 bases short, with 10 bases between. Here the CDR3 reads CASRDRGQETQYF. The DNA of the CDR3 is TGTGCCAGCAGGGATAGGGGGCAAGAGACCCAGTACTTC.

The chain carries TRBV6-4 and TRBJ2-3; 9 nucleotides agree with TRBD2. Germline loops: CDR1 MRHNA, CDR2 SNTAGT. Trimming at V came to 3 bases and at J to 1 base, leaving 2 bases not matched to a gene. The CDR3 runs to 15 residues. CDR3 residues: CASSETSGRTDTQYF. The CDR3 DNA follows: TGTGCCAGCAGTGAAACTAGCGGGCGCACAGATACGCAGTATTTT.

The rearrangement joins TRBV6-1 to TRBJ2-6; D remains unclear. The germline V and J ends were trimmed by 2 bases and 1 base, with 3 bases remaining between them. The germline gives CDR1 MNHNS, CDR2 SASEGT. The CDR3 runs 14 residues. This CDR3 reads CASSELSGANVLTF. CDR3 sequence (DNA): TGTGCCAGCAGTGAATTATCTGGGGCCAACGTCCTGACTTTC.

The chain has TRBV29-1 and TRBJ2-5; D is unresolved. CDR3 length: 12 residues. Between the trimmed V and J ends, which lost 7 bases and 6 bases, there was a span of 15 bases. CDR1 SQVTM and CDR2 ANQGSEA come from the germline V gene. The CDR3 region has the DNA TGCAGCGGAACGATTGGACCCAAGACCCAGTACTTC. Encoded protein: CSGTIGPKTQYF.

This chain uses TRBV7-9 with TRBJ2-5; possible D gene TRBD1, 6 bases. CDR1 and CDR2 (germline): SEHNR, FQNEAQ (reference sequence). V gave up 4 bases and J gave up 5 bases, with 14 bases separating them. This CDR3 spans 14 amino acids. The CDR3 DNA reads TGTGCCAGCAGCTCCACCTCAGGGGATGAGACCCAGTACTTC. Protein product: CASSSTSGDETQYF.

This chain links TRBV5-8 with TRBJ2-7; D is uncertain. In germline, CDR1 is SGHTS, CDR2 YDEGEE. This CDR3 has 13 amino acids. The V end was cut by 0 bases, the J end by 3 bases, with 7 bases between. Here the CDR3 reads CASSLGRFYEQYF. Written as DNA, the CDR3 is TGTGCCAGCAGCTTGGGTAGGTTCTACGAGCAGTACTTC. Based on the CDR3 plus reference TRBV5-8 and TRBJ2-7, the full variable domain is EAGVTQSPTHLIKTRGQQATLRCSPISGHTSVYWYQQALGLGLQFLLWYDEGEERNRGNFPPRFSGRQFPNYSSELNVNALELEDSALYLCASSLGRFYEQYFGPGTRLTVT.